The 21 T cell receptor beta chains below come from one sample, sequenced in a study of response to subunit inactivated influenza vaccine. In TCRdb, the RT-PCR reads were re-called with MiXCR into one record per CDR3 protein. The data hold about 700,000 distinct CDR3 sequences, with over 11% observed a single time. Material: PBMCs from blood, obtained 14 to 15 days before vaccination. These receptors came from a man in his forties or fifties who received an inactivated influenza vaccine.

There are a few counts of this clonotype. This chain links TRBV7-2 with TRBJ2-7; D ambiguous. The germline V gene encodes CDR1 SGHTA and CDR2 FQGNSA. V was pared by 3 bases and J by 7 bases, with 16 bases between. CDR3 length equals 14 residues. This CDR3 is CASSFGRSLGEQYF. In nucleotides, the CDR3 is TGTGCCAGCAGCTTTGGACGGTCTTTGGGTGAGCAGTACTTC.

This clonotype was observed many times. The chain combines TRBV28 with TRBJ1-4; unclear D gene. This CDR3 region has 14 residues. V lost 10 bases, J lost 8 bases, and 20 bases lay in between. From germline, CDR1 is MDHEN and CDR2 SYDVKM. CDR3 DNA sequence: TGTGCCACCCTAGCGGAGGCCTCATCCGAAAAACTGTTTTTT. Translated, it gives CATLAEASSEKLFF.

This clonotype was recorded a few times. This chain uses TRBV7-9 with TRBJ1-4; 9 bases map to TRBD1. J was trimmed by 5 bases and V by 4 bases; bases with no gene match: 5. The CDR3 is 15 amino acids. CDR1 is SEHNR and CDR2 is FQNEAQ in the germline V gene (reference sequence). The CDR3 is CASSSWTGENEKLFF. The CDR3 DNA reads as TGTGCCAGCAGCTCCTGGACAGGGGAGAATGAAAAACTGTTTTTT.

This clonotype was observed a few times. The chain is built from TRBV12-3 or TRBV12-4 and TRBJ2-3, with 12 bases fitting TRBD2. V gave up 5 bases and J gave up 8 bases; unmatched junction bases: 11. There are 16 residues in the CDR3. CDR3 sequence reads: CASSPGPSGGGGTQYF. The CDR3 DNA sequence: TGTGCCAGCAGTCCAGGGCCTAGCGGGGGGGGTGGTACGCAGTATTTT.

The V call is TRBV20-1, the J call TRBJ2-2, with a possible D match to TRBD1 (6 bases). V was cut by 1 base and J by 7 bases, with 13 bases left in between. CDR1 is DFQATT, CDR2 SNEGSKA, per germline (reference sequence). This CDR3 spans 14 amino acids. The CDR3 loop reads CSARVGGSVGELFF. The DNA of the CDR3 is TGCAGTGCTAGAGTTGGGGGCTCGGTCGGGGAGCTGTTTTTT.

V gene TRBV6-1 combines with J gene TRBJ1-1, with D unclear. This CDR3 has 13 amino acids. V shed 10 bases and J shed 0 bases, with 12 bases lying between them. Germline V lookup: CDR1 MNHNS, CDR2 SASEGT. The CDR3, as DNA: TGTGCCACCTCTGGGCGGCTGAACACTGAAGCTTTCTTT. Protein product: CATSGRLNTEAFF.

CDR3 protein: CASSQFPRGKRNTEAFF. CDR3 bases: TGTGCCAGCAGCCAATTCCCCAGGGGAAAAAGGAACACTGAAGCTTTCTTT. V and J are TRBV3-1 and TRBJ1-1; tentatively, D is TRBD1 (6 bases). CDR1 LGHDT and CDR2 YNNKEL come from the germline V gene (reference sequence). Between the trimmed V and J ends, which lost 2 bases and 1 base, there was a span of 17 bases. This CDR3 comprises 17 residues.

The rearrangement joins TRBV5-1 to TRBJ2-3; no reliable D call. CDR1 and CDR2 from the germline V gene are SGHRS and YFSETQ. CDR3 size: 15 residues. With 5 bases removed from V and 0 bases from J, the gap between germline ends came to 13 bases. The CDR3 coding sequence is TGCGCCAGCAGTCGGACCCGGCCTAGCACAGATACGCAGTATTTT. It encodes CASSRTRPSTDTQYF.

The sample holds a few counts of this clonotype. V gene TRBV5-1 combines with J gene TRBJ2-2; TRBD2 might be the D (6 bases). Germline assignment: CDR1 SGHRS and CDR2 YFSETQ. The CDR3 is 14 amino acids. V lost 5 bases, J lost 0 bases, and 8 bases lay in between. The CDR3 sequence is CASRGLTNTGELFF. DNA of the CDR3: TGCGCCAGCAGAGGACTAACGAACACCGGGGAGCTGTTTTTT.

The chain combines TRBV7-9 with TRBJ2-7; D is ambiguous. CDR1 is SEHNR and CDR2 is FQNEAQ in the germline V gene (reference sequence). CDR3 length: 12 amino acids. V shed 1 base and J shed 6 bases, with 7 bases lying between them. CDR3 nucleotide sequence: TGTGCCAGCAGCTTAGGCAGTCGCGAGCAGTACTTC. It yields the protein CASSLGSREQYF.

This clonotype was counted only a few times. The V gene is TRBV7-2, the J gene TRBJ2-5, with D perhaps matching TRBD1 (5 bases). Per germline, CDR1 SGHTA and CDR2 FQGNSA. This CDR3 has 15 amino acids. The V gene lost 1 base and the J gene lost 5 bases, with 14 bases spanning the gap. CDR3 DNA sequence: TGTGCCAGCAGCTTAGGTGTGGGGCCACGGGAGACCCAGTACTTC. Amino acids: CASSLGVGPRETQYF. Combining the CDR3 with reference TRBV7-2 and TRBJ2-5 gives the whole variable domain GAGVSQSPSNKVTEKGKDVELRCDPISGHTALYWYRQSLGQGLEFLIYFQGNSAPDKSGLPSDRFSAERTGGSVSTLTIQRTQQEDSAVYLCASSLGVGPRETQYFGPGTRLLVL.

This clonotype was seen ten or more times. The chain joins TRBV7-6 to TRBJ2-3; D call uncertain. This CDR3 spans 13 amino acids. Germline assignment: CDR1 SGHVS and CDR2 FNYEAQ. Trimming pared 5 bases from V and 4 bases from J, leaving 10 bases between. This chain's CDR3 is CASSPGRSDTQYF. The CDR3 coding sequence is TGTGCCAGCAGCCCCGGTCGGTCAGATACGCAGTATTTT.

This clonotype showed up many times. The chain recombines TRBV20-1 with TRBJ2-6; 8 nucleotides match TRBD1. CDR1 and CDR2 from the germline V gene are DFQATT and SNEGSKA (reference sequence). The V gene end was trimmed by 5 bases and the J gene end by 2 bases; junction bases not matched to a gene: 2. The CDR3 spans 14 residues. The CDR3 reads CSARQGPGANVLTF. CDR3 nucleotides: TGCAGTGCTCGACAGGGGCCTGGGGCCAACGTCCTGACTTTC.

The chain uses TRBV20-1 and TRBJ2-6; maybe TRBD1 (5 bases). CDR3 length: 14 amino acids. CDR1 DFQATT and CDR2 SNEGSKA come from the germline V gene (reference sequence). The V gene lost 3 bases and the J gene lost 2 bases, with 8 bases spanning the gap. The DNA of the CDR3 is TGCAGTGCTAGCCAGGGCCCTGGGGCCAACGTCCTGACTTTC. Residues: CSASQGPGANVLTF.

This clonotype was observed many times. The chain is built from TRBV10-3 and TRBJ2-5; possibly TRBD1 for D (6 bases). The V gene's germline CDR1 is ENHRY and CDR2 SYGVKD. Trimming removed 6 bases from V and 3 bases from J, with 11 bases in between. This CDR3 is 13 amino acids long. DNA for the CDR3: TGTGCCATCAGAACCTCAGGGGAAGAGACCCAGTACTTC. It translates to CAIRTSGEETQYF.

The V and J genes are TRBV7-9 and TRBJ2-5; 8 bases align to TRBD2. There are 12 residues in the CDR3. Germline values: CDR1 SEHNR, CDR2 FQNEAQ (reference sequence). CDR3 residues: CGSAGGQETQYF. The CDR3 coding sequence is TGTGGGTCGGCGGGGGGACAAGAGACCCAGTACTTC.

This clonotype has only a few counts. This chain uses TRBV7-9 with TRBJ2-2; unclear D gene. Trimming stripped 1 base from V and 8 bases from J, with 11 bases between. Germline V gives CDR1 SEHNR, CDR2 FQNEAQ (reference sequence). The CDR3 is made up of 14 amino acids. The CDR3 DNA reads TGTGCCAGCAGCTTAGTAAACAGAAAAGGGGAGCTGTTTTTT. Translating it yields CASSLVNRKGELFF. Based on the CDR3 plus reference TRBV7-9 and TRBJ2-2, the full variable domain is DTGVSQNPRHKITKRGQNVTFRCDPISEHNRLYWYRQTLGQGPEFLTYFQNEAQLEKSRLLSDRFSAERPKGSFSTLEIQRTEQGDSAMYLCASSLVNRKGELFFGEGSRLTVL.

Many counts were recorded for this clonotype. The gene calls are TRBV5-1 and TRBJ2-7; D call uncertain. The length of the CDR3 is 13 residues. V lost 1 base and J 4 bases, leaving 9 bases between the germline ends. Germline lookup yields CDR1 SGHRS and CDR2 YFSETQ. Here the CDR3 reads CASSLNTYYEQYF. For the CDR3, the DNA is TGCGCCAGCAGCTTGAACACCTATTACGAGCAGTACTTC.

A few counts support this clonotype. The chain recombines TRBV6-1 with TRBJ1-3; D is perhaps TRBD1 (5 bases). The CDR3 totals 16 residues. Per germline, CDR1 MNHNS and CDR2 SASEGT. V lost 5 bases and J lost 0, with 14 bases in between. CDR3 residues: CASSPTRVSSGNTIYF. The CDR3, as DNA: TGTGCCAGCAGTCCCACCAGGGTTAGCTCTGGAAACACCATATATTTT.

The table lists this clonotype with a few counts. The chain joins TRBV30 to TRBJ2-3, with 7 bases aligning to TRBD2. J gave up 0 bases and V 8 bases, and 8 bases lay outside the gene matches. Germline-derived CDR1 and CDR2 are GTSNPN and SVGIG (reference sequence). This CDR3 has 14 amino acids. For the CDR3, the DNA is TGTGCCGGTACTCTAGCGGCTAGCACAGATACGCAGTATTTT. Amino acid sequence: CAGTLAASTDTQYF.

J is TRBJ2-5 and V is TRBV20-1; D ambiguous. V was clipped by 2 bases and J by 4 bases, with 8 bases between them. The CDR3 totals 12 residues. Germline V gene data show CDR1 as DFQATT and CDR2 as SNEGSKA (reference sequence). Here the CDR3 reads CSARTLAETQYF. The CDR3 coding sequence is TGCAGTGCTAGAACCCTCGCAGAGACCCAGTACTTC.